These 17 T cell receptor beta chains were sequenced from one sample in a study of T cells in Graves' hyperthyroidism and ophthalmopathy. RNA transcripts provided the source from which TCR beta CDR3 regions were amplified. RT-PCR in the first round (using the HTBI primer set) targeted the TCR CDR3. TCRdb reprocessed the multiplex PCR reads via MiXCR and lists one record per CDR3 protein. The repertoire holds about 360,000 distinct CDR3 sequences, with 13% as singletons. The material sequenced was blood. These receptors all come from a man aged 25-45 years with Graves' hyperthyroidism that later progressed to Graves' ophthalmopathy.

At least ten counts were recorded for this clonotype. The chain links TRBV19 to TRBJ1-2; D is undetermined. V was cut by 10 bases and J by 4 bases, with 19 bases left in between. Germline V gene data show CDR1 as LNHDA and CDR2 as SQIVND (reference sequence). The CDR3 is 14 amino acids. The CDR3 is CATYTPRPLYGYTF. CDR3 DNA: TGTGCCACTTATACCCCTCGGCCGCTCTATGGCTACACCTTC.

This clonotype was detected only a few times. The chain links TRBV7-9 to TRBJ1-1; D might be TRBD1 (6 bases). V lost 4 bases and J 4 bases, leaving 16 bases between the germline ends. This CDR3 has 15 residues. Germline CDR1 SEHNR, CDR2 FQNEAQ (reference sequence). CDR3 region: CASSSGGGFGTEAFF. CDR3 bases: TGTGCCAGCAGCTCGGGGGGCGGGTTTGGCACTGAAGCTTTCTTT.

This clonotype was seen repeatedly, ten times or more. The chain recombines TRBV11-2 with TRBJ1-2; D unresolved. Trimming left V 5 bases short and J 4 bases short, with 14 bases between. The CDR3 is made up of 14 amino acids. Germline V gene data show CDR1 as SGHAT and CDR2 as FQNNGV. This CDR3 reads CASSRAAVGYGYTF. The CDR3 coding sequence is TGTGCCAGCAGCCGGGCCGCCGTGGGCTATGGCTACACCTTC.

This clonotype was observed many times. The rearrangement links TRBV12-3 or TRBV12-4 to TRBJ2-1; 7 positions match TRBD2. This CDR3 contains 12 residues. V was pared by 5 bases and J by 10 bases, with 5 bases of the junction left unmatched. The CDR3 DNA reads TGTGCCAGCAGTGCGGGGGTTGGCGAGCAGTTCTTC. Its translation is CASSAGVGEQFF.

This chain connects TRBV20-1 to TRBJ2-7; TRBD2 matches 11 bases. CDR1 is DFQATT, CDR2 SNEGSKA, per germline (reference sequence). With V trimmed by 7 bases and J by 4 bases, 6 bases remained unmatched. The CDR3 totals 13 residues. The DNA for the CDR3 is TGCAGTGTCTCTACTAGCGGGGGATACGAGCAGTACTTC. Translation: CSVSTSGGYEQYF.

This clonotype was recorded at least ten times. The rearrangement joins TRBV7-8 to TRBJ1-1; TRBD1 might be the D (5 bases). Trimming took 1 base from V and 8 from J, leaving 8 bases between them. Germline values: CDR1 SGHVS, CDR2 FQNEAQ. CDR3 size: 12 residues. The CDR3, as DNA: TGTGCCAGCAGCTTAGGTGACAGAGAAGCTTTCTTT. The encoded protein is CASSLGDREAFF.

The chain combines TRBV27 with TRBJ2-5; D gene uncertain. The CDR3 contains 12 residues. The ends were cut back, 8 bases at V and 5 bases at J, with 12 bases in the middle. The germline V gene encodes CDR1 MNHEY and CDR2 SMNVEV (reference sequence). The CDR3 region is CASARGAETQYF. Here the CDR3 DNA reads TGTGCCAGCGCCCGAGGTGCCGAGACCCAGTACTTC.

On this clonotype: A much larger clone lies one base from this, so it may be a read error. This chain connects TRBV28 to TRBJ2-7; D is unresolved. Germline CDR1 reads MDHEN; CDR2 reads SYDVKM. This CDR3 region has 14 residues. V lost 5 bases and J 3 bases, leaving 14 bases between the germline ends. CDR3: CASSPPSESYEQYF. As DNA, the CDR3 is TGTGCCAGCAGTCCCCCAAGCGAAAGCTACGAGCAGTACTTC. Supplemented by reference TRBV28 and TRBJ2-7, the full variable domain reads DVKVTQSSRYLVKRTGEKVFLECVQDMDHENMFWYRQDPGLGLRLIYFSYDVKMKEKGDIPEGYSVSREKKERFSLILESASTNQTSMYLCASSPPSESYEQYFGPGTRLTVT.

The chain recombines TRBV7-8 with TRBJ1-5; no reliable D call. V was cut by 5 bases and J by 4 bases, with 15 bases left in between. In germline, CDR1 is SGHVS, CDR2 FQNEAQ. The CDR3 runs 15 residues. CDR3 residues: CASSPVGQMNQPQHF. As DNA, the CDR3 is TGTGCCAGCAGCCCGGTTGGGCAGATGAATCAGCCCCAGCATTTT.

This clonotype was counted ten times or more. The chain employs TRBV28 and TRBJ1-1, with D hard to call. V was clipped by 7 bases and J by 1 base, with 13 bases between them. Germline CDR1 reads MDHEN; CDR2 reads SYDVKM. This CDR3 is 14 amino acids long. CDR3 bases: TGTGCCAGCAAAGTGGATTCACCGAACACTGAAGCTTTCTTT. Its translation: CASKVDSPNTEAFF.

The chain is built from TRBV5-1 and TRBJ1-4, with a tentative D call TRBD1 (5 bases). Trimming cost V 4 bases and J 4 bases, with 14 bases left between them. The CDR3 extends over 15 amino acids. The germline gives CDR1 SGHRS, CDR2 YFSETQ. The CDR3 DNA reads as TGCGCCAGCAGCCCCTCGGGGGGACTTAATGAAAAACTGTTTTTT. This gives the protein CASSPSGGLNEKLFF.

This clonotype was found a few times. The chain is built from TRBV7-6 and TRBJ2-3; D gene unclear. Trimming cost V 2 bases and J 1 base, with 10 bases left between them. Germline CDR1 and CDR2: SGHVS and FNYEAQ. There are 15 residues in the CDR3. The CDR3 nucleotides are TGTGCCAGCAGCTTAACCCTTATTCGCACAGATACGCAGTATTTT. Protein sequence: CASSLTLIRTDTQYF.

The table lists this clonotype with a few counts. The chain carries TRBV27 and TRBJ2-3; D unresolved. Germline V gene lookup returns CDR1 MNHEY and CDR2 SMNVEV (reference sequence). The germline V and J ends were trimmed by 1 base and 5 bases, with 10 bases remaining between them. The CDR3 runs to 14 residues. The CDR3 is CASSLYGVGDTQYF. In DNA, the CDR3 is TGTGCCAGCAGTTTATACGGCGTAGGAGATACGCAGTATTTT.

This clonotype was detected ten times or more. The chain couples TRBV2 to TRBJ1-2; 12 nucleotides agree with TRBD1. The trim removed 8 bases at V and 4 bases at J, leaving 5 bases unmatched. Germline CDR1 is SNHLY and CDR2 is FYNNEI. The CDR3 loop spans 14 amino acids. For the CDR3, the DNA is TGTGCCAGCGCGGGGACAGGGGGCTCCTATGGCTACACCTTC. Protein product: CASAGTGGSYGYTF.

This clonotype was seen repeatedly, ten times or more. The chain employs TRBV11-2 and TRBJ1-2, with 9 nucleotides matching TRBD1. The CDR3 length is 16 residues. V lost 1 base to trimming and J lost 6 bases; unmatched junction nucleotides: 9. Per germline, CDR1 SGHAT and CDR2 FQNNGV. The CDR3 nucleotides read TGTGCCAGCAGCTTAGTCTTTCGGACAGGGGAAGATGGCTACACCTTC. This translates into CASSLVFRTGEDGYTF.

In this sample, this clonotype turned up many times. V gene TRBV3-1 combines with J gene TRBJ2-3; 10 bases line up with TRBD2. The germline CDR1 and CDR2 sequences are LGHDT and YNNKEL (reference sequence). The V and J ends lost 6 bases and 6 bases, in that order; junction bases with no gene match: 9. There are 15 residues in the CDR3. The CDR3, as DNA: TGTGCCAGCAGAAAAACTAGCGGGGTGCGGGATACGCAGTATTTT. Its protein product is CASRKTSGVRDTQYF.

A few counts support this clonotype. The rearrangement uses TRBV9 and TRBJ2-5, with 9 bases aligning to TRBD1. V lost 2 bases to trimming and J lost 0 bases; unmatched junction nucleotides: 5. The CDR3 is 16 residues long. Germline V gene sequence: CDR1 SGDLS, CDR2 YYNGEE. The CDR3 sequence: CASSVPRQGDQETQYF. The CDR3 DNA sequence: TGTGCCAGCAGCGTCCCGAGACAGGGGGACCAAGAGACCCAGTACTTC.